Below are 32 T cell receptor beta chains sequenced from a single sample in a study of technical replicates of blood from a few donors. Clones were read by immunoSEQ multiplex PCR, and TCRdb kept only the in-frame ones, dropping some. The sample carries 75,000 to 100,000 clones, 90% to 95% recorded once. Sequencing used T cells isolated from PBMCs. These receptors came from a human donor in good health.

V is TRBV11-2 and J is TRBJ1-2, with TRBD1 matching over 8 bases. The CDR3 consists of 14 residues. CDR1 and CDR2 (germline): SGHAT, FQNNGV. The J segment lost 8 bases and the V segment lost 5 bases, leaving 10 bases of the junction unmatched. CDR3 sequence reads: CASSVDRGGFGYTF. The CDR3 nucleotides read TGTGCCAGCAGCGTCGACAGGGGTGGCTTCGGCTACACCTTC.

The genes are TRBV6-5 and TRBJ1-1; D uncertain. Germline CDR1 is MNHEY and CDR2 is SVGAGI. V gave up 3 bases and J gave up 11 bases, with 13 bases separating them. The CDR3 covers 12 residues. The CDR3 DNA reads TGTGCCAGCAGTTATGGGTTCGGGAGGGCTTTCTTT. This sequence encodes CASSYGFGRAFF.

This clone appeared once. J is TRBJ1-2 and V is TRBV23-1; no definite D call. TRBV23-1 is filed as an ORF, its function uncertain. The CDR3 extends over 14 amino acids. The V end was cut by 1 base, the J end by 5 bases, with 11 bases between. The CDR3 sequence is CASSQYREKYGYTF. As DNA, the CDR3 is TGCGCCAGCAGTCAATACCGGGAGAAGTATGGCTACACCTTC.

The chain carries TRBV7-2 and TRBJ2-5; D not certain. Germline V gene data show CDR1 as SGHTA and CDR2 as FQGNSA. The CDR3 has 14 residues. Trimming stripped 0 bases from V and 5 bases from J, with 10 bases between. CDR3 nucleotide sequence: TGTGCCAGCAGCTTAGCGGGCAGAATGGAGACCCAGTACTTC. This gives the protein CASSLAGRMETQYF.

CDR3 DNA: TGCAGTGCTAGAGGACAGGGCGGCTACACCTTC. It encodes CSARGQGGYTF. This chain joins TRBV20-1 and TRBJ1-2; 7 nucleotides match TRBD1. This CDR3 is built from 11 residues. Germline V gene lookup returns CDR1 DFQATT and CDR2 SNEGSKA (reference sequence). V dropped 1 base and J dropped 8; count of bases not matched to a gene: 1.

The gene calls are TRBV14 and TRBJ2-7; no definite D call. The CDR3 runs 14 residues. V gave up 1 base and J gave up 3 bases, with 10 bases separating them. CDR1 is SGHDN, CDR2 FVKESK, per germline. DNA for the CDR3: TGTGCCAGCAGCCAAGGCGGTCTATACTACGAGCAGTACTTC. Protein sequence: CASSQGGLYYEQYF. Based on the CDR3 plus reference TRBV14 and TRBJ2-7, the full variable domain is EAGVTQFPSHSVIEKGQTVTLRCDPISGHDNLYWYRRVMGKEIKFLLHFVKESKQDESGMPNNRFLAERTGGTYSTLKVQPAELEDSGVYFCASSQGGLYYEQYFGPGTRLTVT.

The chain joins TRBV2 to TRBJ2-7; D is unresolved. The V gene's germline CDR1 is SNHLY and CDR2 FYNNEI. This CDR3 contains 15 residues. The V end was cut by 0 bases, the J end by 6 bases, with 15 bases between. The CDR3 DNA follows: TGTGCCAGCAGTGAAGCGTTGCCACCTGAGCTCGAGCAGTACTTC. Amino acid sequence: CASSEALPPELEQYF.

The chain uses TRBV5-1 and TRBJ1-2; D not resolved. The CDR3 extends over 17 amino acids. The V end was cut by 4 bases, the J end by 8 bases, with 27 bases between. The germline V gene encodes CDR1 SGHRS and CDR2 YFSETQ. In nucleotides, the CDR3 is TGCGCCAGCAGCCGTTTAGGAGGGCACATTGATACGAAAGGCTACACCTTC. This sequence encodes CASSRLGGHIDTKGYTF.

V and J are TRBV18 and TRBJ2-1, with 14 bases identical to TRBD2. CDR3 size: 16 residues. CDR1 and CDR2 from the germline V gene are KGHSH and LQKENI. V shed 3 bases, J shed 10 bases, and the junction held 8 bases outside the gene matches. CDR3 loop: CASSPRGLAGETEQFF. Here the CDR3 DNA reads TGTGCCAGCTCACCTCGGGGACTAGCGGGAGAGACGGAGCAGTTCTTC.

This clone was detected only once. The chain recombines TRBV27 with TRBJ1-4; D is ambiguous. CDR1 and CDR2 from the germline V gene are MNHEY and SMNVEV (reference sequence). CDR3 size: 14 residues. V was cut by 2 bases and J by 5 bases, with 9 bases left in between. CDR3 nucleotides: TGTGCCAGCAGTTTAGGGCAGAAAAATGAAAAACTGTTTTTT. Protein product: CASSLGQKNEKLFF.

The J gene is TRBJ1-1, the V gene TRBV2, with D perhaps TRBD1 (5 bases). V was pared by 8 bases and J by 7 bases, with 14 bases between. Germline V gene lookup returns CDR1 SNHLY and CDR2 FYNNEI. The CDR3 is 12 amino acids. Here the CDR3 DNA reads TGTGCCAGCGGGTCGACAGCAGGTGAAGCTTTCTTT. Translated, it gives CASGSTAGEAFF. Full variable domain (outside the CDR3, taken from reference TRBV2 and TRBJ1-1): EPEVTQTPSHQVTQMGQEVILRCVPISNHLYFYWYRQILGQKVEFLVSFYNNEISEKSEIFDDQFSVERPDGSNFTLKIRSTKLEDSAMYFCASGSTAGEAFFGQGTRLTVV.

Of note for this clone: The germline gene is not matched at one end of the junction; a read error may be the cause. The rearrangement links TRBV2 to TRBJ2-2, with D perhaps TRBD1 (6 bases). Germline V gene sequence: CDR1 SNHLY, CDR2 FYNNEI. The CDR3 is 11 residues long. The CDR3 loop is CASSEGGTPEF. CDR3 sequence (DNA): TGTGCCAGCAGTGAGGGTGGGACACCCGAGTTT.

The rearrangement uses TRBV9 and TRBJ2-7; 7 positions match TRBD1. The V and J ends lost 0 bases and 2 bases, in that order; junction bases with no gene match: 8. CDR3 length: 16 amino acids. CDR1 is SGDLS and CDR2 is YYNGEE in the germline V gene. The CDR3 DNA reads TGTGCCAGCAGCGTAGGGCCGACAGGGCTCACCTACGAGCAGTACTTC. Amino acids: CASSVGPTGLTYEQYF.

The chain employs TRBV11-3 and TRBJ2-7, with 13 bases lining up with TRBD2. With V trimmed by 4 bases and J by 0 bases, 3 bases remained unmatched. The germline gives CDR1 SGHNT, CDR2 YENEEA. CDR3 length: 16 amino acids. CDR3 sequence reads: CASSSGTSGASYEQYF. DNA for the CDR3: TGTGCCAGCAGCTCAGGGACTAGCGGGGCCTCCTACGAGCAGTACTTC.

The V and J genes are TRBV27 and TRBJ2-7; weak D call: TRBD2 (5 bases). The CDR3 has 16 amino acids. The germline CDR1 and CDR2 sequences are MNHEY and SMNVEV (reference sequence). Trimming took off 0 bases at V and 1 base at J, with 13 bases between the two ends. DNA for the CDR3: TGTGCCAGCAGTTTATCGGGAGTCTACTCGTCCTACGAGCAGTACTTC. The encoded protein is CASSLSGVYSSYEQYF.

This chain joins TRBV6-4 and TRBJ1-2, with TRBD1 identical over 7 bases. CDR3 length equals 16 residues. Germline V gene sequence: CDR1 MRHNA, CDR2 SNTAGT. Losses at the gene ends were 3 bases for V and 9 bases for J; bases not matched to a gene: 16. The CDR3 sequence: CASSEEGAQNRPSYTF. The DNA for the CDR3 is TGTGCCAGCAGTGAAGAGGGGGCGCAGAATCGACCCAGCTACACCTTC.

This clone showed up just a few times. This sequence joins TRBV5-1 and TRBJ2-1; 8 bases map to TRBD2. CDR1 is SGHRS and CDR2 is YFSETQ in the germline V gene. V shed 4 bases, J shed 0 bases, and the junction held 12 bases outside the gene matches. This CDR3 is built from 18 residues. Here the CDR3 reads CASSPSATSESSYNEQFF. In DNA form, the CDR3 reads TGCGCCAGCAGCCCCTCGGCGACTAGCGAGAGCTCCTACAATGAGCAGTTCTTC.

The CDR3: CASRTSLAGASYEQYF. In nucleotides, the CDR3 is TGCGCCAGCAGGACCTCACTAGCGGGAGCGTCCTACGAGCAGTACTTC. J is TRBJ2-7 and V is TRBV10-2, with TRBD2 matching 11 bases. Germline assignment: CDR1 WSHSY and CDR2 SAAADI. The junction had 8 bases not matched to a gene; V was cut back by 6 bases and J by 1 base. The CDR3 extends over 16 amino acids.

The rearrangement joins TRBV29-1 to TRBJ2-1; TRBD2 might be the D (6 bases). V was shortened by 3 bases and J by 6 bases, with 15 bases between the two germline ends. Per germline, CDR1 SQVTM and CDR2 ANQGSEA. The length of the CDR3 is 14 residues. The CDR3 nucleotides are TGCAGCGTTGACCCCTTGCGGGGCGGCAATGAGCAGTTCTTC. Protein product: CSVDPLRGGNEQFF.

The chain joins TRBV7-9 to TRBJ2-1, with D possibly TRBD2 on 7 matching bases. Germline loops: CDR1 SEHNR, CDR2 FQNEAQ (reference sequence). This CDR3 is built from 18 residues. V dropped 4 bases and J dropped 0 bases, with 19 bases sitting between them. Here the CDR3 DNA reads TGTGCCAGCAGCTCGGGACTCGGGCGGGGGCCCTCCTACAATGAGCAGTTCTTC. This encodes CASSSGLGRGPSYNEQFF.

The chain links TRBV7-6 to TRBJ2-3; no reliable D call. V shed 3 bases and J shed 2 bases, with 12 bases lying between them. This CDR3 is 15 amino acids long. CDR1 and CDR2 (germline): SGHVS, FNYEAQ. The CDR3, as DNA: TGTGCCAGCAGCTTGCCAACTACACTCACAGATACGCAGTATTTT. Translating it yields CASSLPTTLTDTQYF.

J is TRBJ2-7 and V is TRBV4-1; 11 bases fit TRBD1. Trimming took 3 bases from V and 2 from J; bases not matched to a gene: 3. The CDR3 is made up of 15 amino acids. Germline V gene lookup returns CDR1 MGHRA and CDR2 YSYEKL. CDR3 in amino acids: CASSHPGQGAYEQYF. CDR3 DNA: TGCGCCAGCAGCCACCCGGGACAGGGGGCCTACGAGCAGTACTTC.

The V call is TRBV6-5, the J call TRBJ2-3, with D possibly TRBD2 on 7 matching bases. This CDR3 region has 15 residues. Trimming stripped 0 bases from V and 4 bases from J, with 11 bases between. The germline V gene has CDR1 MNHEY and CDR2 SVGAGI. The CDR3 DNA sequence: TGTGCCAGCAGTTACTCGATAGGGGGGGCAGATACGCAGTATTTT. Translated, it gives CASSYSIGGADTQYF.

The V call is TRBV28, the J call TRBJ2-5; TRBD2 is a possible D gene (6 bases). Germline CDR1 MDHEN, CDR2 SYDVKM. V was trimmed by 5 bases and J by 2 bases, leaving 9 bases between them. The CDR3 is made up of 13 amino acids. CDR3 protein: CASSRGIQETQYF. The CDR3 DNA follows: TGTGCCAGCAGTCGCGGGATTCAAGAGACCCAGTACTTC.

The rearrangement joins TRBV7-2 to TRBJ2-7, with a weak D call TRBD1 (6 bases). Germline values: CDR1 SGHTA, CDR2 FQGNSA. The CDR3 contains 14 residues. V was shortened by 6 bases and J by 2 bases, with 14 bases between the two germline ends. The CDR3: CASRNRQDAYEQYF. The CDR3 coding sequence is TGTGCCAGCAGAAACCGACAGGACGCCTACGAGCAGTACTTC.

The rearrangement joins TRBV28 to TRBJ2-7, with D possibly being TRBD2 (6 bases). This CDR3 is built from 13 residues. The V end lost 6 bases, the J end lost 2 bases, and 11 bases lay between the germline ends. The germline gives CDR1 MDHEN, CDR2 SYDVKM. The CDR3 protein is CASREGGPYEQYF. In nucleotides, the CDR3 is TGTGCCAGCAGAGAGGGAGGACCCTACGAGCAGTACTTC.

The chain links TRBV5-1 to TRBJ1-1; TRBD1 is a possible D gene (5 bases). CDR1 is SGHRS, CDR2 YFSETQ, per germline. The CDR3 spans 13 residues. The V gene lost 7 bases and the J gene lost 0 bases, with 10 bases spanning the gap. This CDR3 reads CASGGLLNTEAFF. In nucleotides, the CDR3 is TGCGCCAGCGGGGGACTCTTGAACACTGAAGCTTTCTTT.

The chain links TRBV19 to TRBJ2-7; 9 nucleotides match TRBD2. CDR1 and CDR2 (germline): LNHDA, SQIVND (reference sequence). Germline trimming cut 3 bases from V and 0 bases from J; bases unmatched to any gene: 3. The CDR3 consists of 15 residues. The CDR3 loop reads CASSMTSGPSYEQYF. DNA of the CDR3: TGTGCCAGTAGTATGACTAGCGGTCCCTCCTACGAGCAGTACTTC.

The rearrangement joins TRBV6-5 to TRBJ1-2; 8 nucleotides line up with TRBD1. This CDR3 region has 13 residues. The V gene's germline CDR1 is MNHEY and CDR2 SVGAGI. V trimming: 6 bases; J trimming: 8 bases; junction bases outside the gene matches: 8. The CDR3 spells CASRDRATIGYTF. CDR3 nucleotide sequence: TGTGCCAGCAGGGACAGGGCTACTATCGGCTACACCTTC.

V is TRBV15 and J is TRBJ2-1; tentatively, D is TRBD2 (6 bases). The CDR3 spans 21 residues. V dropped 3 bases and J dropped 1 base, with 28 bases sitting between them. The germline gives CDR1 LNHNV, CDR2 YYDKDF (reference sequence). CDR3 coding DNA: TGTGCCACCAGCAGGGGATATTCGGGGACTCCCAGTCGAGGATCCTACAATGAGCAGTTCTTC. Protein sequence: CATSRGYSGTPSRGSYNEQFF.

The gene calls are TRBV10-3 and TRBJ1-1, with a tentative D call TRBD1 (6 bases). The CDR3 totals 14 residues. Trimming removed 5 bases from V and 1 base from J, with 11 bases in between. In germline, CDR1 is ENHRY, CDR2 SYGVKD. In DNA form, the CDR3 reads TGTGCCATCAGTAGGGGGACGGGGAACACTGAAGCTTTCTTT. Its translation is CAISRGTGNTEAFF.

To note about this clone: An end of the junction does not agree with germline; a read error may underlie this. The CDR3 is CASSLEGTGTWGF. In DNA form, the CDR3 reads TGTGCCAGCAGCTTAGAAGGGACAGGCACCTGGGGGTTT. J is TRBJ1-1 and V is TRBV11-2; TRBD1 aligns across 8 bases. CDR1 is SGHAT and CDR2 is FQNNGV in the germline V gene. The CDR3 loop spans 13 amino acids.